The 16 T cell receptor beta chains in this list originate from one sample, sequenced in a study of technical replicates of blood from a few donors. The assay was immunoSEQ multiplex PCR, and TCRdb's table has in-frame clones only and misses some. The data hold 90,000 or so clones, with more than 85% observed a single time. The sample taken for sequencing was T cells isolated from PBMCs. The receptor set was obtained from a human donor in good health.

V is TRBV18 and J is TRBJ1-1; a possible D gene is TRBD1 (5 bases). The germline V gene has CDR1 KGHSH and CDR2 LQKENI. This CDR3 comprises 15 residues. Trimming pared 3 bases from V and 3 bases from J, leaving 14 bases between. The CDR3 loop is CASSPLLVGDTEAFF. DNA of the CDR3: TGTGCCAGCTCACCGCTCCTCGTAGGGGACACTGAAGCTTTCTTT.

J is TRBJ2-7 and V is TRBV11-2, with 7 bases that match TRBD1. The germline V gene encodes CDR1 SGHAT and CDR2 FQNNGV. The CDR3 totals 16 residues. Trimming removed 2 bases from V and 2 bases from J; junction bases left unmatched: 9. Here the CDR3 reads CASSLSWGQSTYEQYF. The CDR3 DNA follows: TGTGCCAGCAGCTTATCTTGGGGACAGTCAACCTACGAGCAGTACTTC.

This clone was found once. This chain joins TRBV13 and TRBJ2-3; no reliable D call. Trimming shortened V by 1 base and J by 4 bases, and 6 bases separated the two germline ends. Germline V gene lookup returns CDR1 PRHDT and CDR2 FYEKMQ (reference sequence). This CDR3 has 13 amino acids. DNA for the CDR3: TGTGCCAGCAGCTTAGATGGGCCAGATACGCAGTATTTT. As protein: CASSLDGPDTQYF.

The count of this clone is one. The chain has TRBV29-1 and TRBJ2-5; 15 positions agree with TRBD2. This CDR3 spans 19 amino acids. The germline V gene has CDR1 SQVTM and CDR2 ANQGSEA. V lost 1 base, J lost 0 bases, and 9 bases stayed unmatched. The CDR3 nucleotides read TGCAGCGTTGAAGGGGGACTAGCGGGAGGTACGGGAGACCAAGAGACCCAGTACTTC. It encodes CSVEGGLAGGTGDQETQYF.

The chain links TRBV19 to TRBJ2-3; TRBD1 might be the D (6 bases). V dropped 6 bases and J dropped 6 bases, with 10 bases sitting between them. Germline V gives CDR1 LNHDA, CDR2 SQIVND (reference sequence). The CDR3 length is 12 residues. CDR3 in amino acids: CASSRDRDTQYF. The CDR3 coding sequence is TGTGCCAGTAGCCGAGACAGGGATACGCAGTATTTT.

The chain recombines TRBV6-1 with TRBJ1-2; 8 bases line up with TRBD1. J gave up 4 bases and V 1 base, and 2 bases lay outside the gene matches. Germline-derived CDR1 and CDR2 are MNHNS and SASEGT. The CDR3 runs 14 residues. The CDR3 DNA reads as TGTGCCAGCAGTGAAGGGACAGGGTCCTATGGCTACACCTTC. Protein: CASSEGTGSYGYTF.

Written as DNA, the CDR3 is TGTGCCACCAGCAGAACGCGGGGACTAGCGGGCCATGAGCAGTTCTTC. Protein sequence: CATSRTRGLAGHEQFF. V gene TRBV15 combines with J gene TRBJ2-1; 12 nucleotides align to TRBD2. J gave up 8 bases and V 2 bases, and 7 bases lay outside the gene matches. The CDR3 has 16 amino acids. Germline V gene data show CDR1 as LNHNV and CDR2 as YYDKDF (reference sequence).

This clone has a single count. The V and J genes are TRBV6-5 and TRBJ2-7, with 7 nucleotides matching TRBD2. Looked up from germline, CDR1 is MNHEY and CDR2 is SVGAGI. The CDR3 contains 14 residues. Trimming took 4 bases from V and 2 from J; bases not matched to a gene: 5. CDR3: CASSSKAGTYEQYF. The DNA for the CDR3 is TGTGCCAGCAGTTCCAAAGCGGGGACCTACGAGCAGTACTTC.

The chain has TRBV2 and TRBJ2-1; 9 nucleotides align to TRBD2. CDR1 is SNHLY and CDR2 is FYNNEI in the germline V gene. The CDR3 sequence is 13 residues long. The J segment lost 3 bases and the V segment lost 6 bases, leaving 0 bases of the junction unmatched. Here the CDR3 DNA reads TGTGCCAGCAGACTAGCGGGCTACAATGAGCAGTTCTTC. Protein: CASRLAGYNEQFF.

This chain connects TRBV4-1 to TRBJ1-5; tentatively, D is TRBD1 (6 bases). The V gene lost 3 bases and the J gene lost 1 base, with 16 bases spanning the gap. This CDR3 region has 17 residues. Germline V CDR1 and CDR2: MGHRA, YSYEKL. CDR3 DNA: TGCGCCAGCAGCCATCCCTCAGGGGCCTTAAGCAATCAGCCCCAGCATTTT. Its translation is CASSHPSGALSNQPQHF.

The gene calls are TRBV10-3 and TRBJ1-5, with 7 bases lining up with TRBD1. J lost 7 bases, V lost 10 bases, and 13 bases had no gene match. The CDR3 extends over 14 amino acids. Per the germline V gene, CDR1 is ENHRY and CDR2 is SYGVKD. The CDR3 nucleotides read TGTGCCACCTCGTTAGGGACAGTTAACCAGCCCCAGCATTTT. Amino acid sequence: CATSLGTVNQPQHF.

The CDR3 region is CAISQVYEQYF. In nucleotides, the CDR3 is TGTGCCATCAGTCAGGTCTACGAGCAGTACTTC. The genes are TRBV10-3 and TRBJ2-7; D not certain. V was cut by 5 bases and J by 3 bases, with 5 bases left in between. Germline lookup yields CDR1 ENHRY and CDR2 SYGVKD. The CDR3 contains 11 residues.

The rearrangement joins TRBV6-1 to TRBJ1-1; no clear D. The CDR3 runs 9 residues. Germline CDR1 MNHNS, CDR2 SASEGT. Trimming cost V 9 bases and J 11 bases, with 10 bases left between them. CDR3: CASWRGAFF. Written as DNA, the CDR3 is TGTGCCAGTTGGAGAGGGGCTTTCTTT.

In this sample, this clone turned up once. This sequence joins TRBV11-2 and TRBJ2-7; 7 positions agree with TRBD1. Germline values: CDR1 SGHAT, CDR2 FQNNGV. Germline trimming cut 4 bases from V and 4 bases from J; bases unmatched to any gene: 7. This CDR3 contains 14 residues. CDR3 nucleotides: TGTGCCAGCAGCTACGGAAGGGGACAGTACGAGCAGTACTTC. Amino acids: CASSYGRGQYEQYF.

The chain uses TRBV19 and TRBJ2-2; D is perhaps TRBD2 (6 bases). This CDR3 comprises 15 residues. V lost 5 bases, J lost 7 bases, and 17 bases lay in between. The germline CDR1 and CDR2 sequences are LNHDA and SQIVND (reference sequence). This chain's CDR3 is CASSGFRLVSGELFF. The DNA for the CDR3 is TGTGCCAGTAGTGGATTCAGACTAGTCAGCGGGGAGCTGTTTTTT.

The chain links TRBV7-3 to TRBJ2-1; 9 nucleotides align to TRBD2. CDR1 SGHTA and CDR2 FQGTGA come from the germline V gene. The CDR3 covers 15 residues. Losses at the gene ends were 3 bases for V and 3 bases for J; bases not matched to a gene: 3. CDR3: CASSLAGGNYNEQFF. The CDR3 DNA is TGTGCCAGCAGCTTGGCGGGAGGGAACTACAATGAGCAGTTCTTC.